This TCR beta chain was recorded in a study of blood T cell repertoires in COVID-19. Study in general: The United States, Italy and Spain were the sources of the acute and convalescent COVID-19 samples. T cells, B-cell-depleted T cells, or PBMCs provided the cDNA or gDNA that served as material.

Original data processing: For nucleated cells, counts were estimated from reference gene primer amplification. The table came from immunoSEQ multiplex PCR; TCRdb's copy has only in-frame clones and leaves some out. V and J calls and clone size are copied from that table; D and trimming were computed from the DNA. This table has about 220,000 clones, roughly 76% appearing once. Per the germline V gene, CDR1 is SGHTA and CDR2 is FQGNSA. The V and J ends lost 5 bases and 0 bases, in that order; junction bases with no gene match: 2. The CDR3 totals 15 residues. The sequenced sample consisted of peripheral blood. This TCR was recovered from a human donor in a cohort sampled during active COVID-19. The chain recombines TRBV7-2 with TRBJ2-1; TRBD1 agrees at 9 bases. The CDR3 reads CASSPDRGSYNEQFF. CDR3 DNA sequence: TGTGCCAGCAGCCCGGACAGGGGCTCCTACAATGAGCAGTTCTTC. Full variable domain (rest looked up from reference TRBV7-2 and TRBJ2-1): GAGVSQSPSNKVTEKGKDVELRCDPISGHTALYWYRQSLGQGLEFLIYFQGNSAPDKSGLPSDRFSAERTGGSVSTLTIQRTQQEDSAVYLCASSPDRGSYNEQFFGPGTRLTVL.